Listed below are T cell receptor beta chains from one sample, sequenced in a study of blood T cell repertoires in COVID-19. The repertoire was sequenced with immunoSEQ multiplex PCR; TCRdb's copy has only in-frame clones and lacks some. The sample consists of fewer than 120,000 clones, 65% to 90% of them appearing once. Sequencing input: peripheral blood. All receptors come from a woman aged 55 to 70 with acute or convalescent COVID-19. CDR3s include the opening cysteine and the closing phenylalanine or tryptophan. D genes are given only for firm matches. Not all rows give a size; the values are once, few, many and, for expanded clones, a class.

v_gene	abundance	len	d_gene	j_gene	CDR3aa	CDR3nt
TRBV11-1	-	16	TRBD2	TRBJ2-2	CASRPLAGGGTGELFF	TGTGCCAGCAGACCACTAGCGGGGGGCGGCACCGGGGAGCTGTTTTTT
TRBV14	once	14	-	TRBJ1-2	CASSQLGHLGGYTF	TGTGCCAGCAGCCAACTCGGACATCTCGGGGGCTACACCTTC
TRBV29-1	-	15	TRBD2	TRBJ2-7	CSVGVSGGVSYEQYF	TGCAGCGTCGGGGTCAGCGGGGGGGTCTCCTACGAGCAGTACTTC
TRBV18	-	15	-	TRBJ2-7	CASSPPVQGLHEQYF	TGTGCCAGCTCACCACCGGTACAGGGTCTTCACGAGCAGTACTTC
TRBV6-5	-	13	-	TRBJ1-5	CASRSENNQPQHF	TGTGCCAGCAGGTCGGAGAACAATCAGCCCCAGCATTTT
TRBV2	few	13	TRBD2	TRBJ2-2	CAGSGESTGELFF	TGTGCCGGTAGCGGGGAATCCACCGGGGAGCTGTTTTTT
TRBV27	-	15	TRBD2	TRBJ2-3	CASSGLAGGTDTQYF	TGTGCCAGCAGCGGACTAGCGGGGGGCACGGATACGCAGTATTTT
TRBV6-2/TRBV6-3	-	13	-	TRBJ2-4	CASSYSFRGAQYF	TGTGCCAGCAGTTACTCTTTCCGGGGGGCTCAGTACTTC
TRBV19	-	13	TRBD1	TRBJ2-1	CASSLNSGGVQFF	TGTGCCAGTAGTTTAAACTCAGGGGGTGTGCAGTTCTTC
TRBV10-2	-	16	-	TRBJ1-2	CASSEGSAFRDYGYTF	TGCGCCAGCAGTGAGGGTAGCGCTTTCCGGGACTATGGCTACACCTTC
TRBV10-3	-	14	TRBD1	TRBJ1-2	CAIRGQGANYGYTF	TGTGCCATCAGGGGACAGGGGGCTAACTATGGCTACACCTTC
TRBV6-5	once	14	-	TRBJ1-2	CASSYGSLAGGYTF	TGTGCCAGCAGTTACGGGAGCCTGGCTGGAGGCTACACCTTC
TRBV2	-	15	-	TRBJ1-6	CASTTSGVIRSPLHF	TGTGCCAGCACGACGTCCGGGGTTATACGGTCACCCCTCCACTTT
TRBV11-3	-	14	-	TRBJ2-7	CASSFSGSSYEQYF	TGTGCCAGCAGCTTTTCGGGGAGCTCCTACGAGCAGTACTTC
TRBV30	once	17	-	TRBJ1-6	CAWSPRQALSYNSPLHF	TGTGCCTGGAGTCCGAGACAGGCCCTCTCCTATAATTCACCCCTCCACTTT
TRBV19	-	14	-	TRBJ1-5	CASSIGGESQPQHF	TGTGCCAGTAGTATCGGGGGGGAAAGCCAGCCCCAGCATTTT
TRBV2	once	14	-	TRBJ1-1	CASRFGEGGTEAFF	TGTGCCAGCAGGTTCGGGGAAGGGGGAACTGAAGCTTTCTTT
TRBV19	-	13	TRBD1	TRBJ1-5	CASNRDSYQPQHF	TGTGCCAGTAACCGGGACAGTTATCAGCCCCAGCATTTT
TRBV9	-	13	-	TRBJ1-1	CASSGQGWTEAFF	TGTGCCAGCAGCGGCCAGGGTTGGACTGAAGCTTTCTTT
TRBV9	-	15	TRBD2	TRBJ2-7	CASSVDPGGTYEQYF	TGTGCCAGCAGCGTAGATCCGGGGGGGACCTACGAGCAGTACTTC
TRBV4-3	-	16	TRBD1	TRBJ2-2	CASSQGGDRVSGELFF	TGCGCCAGCAGCCAGGGGGGGGACAGGGTGTCCGGGGAGCTGTTTTTT
TRBV5-5	-	13	-	TRBJ2-3	CASSLPPADTQYF	TGTGCCAGCAGCTTGCCCCCCGCAGATACGCAGTATTTT
TRBV11-1	-	15	TRBD1	TRBJ1-1	CASSLNRGRITEAFF	TGTGCCAGCAGTCTAAACAGGGGGCGCATCACTGAAGCTTTCTTT
TRBV5-3	-	18	TRBD2	TRBJ2-5	CARSLRRRTSAYQETQYF	TGTGCCAGAAGCTTGAGGAGACGGACTAGCGCGTACCAAGAGACCCAGTACTTC
TRBV2	-	14	TRBD1	TRBJ1-2	CASRALVTGVGYTF	TGTGCCAGCAGGGCCCTAGTAACAGGGGTAGGCTACACCTTC
TRBV5-4	-	14	TRBD2	TRBJ2-3	CASSLAGGGNTQYF	TGTGCCAGCAGTCTAGCGGGGGGCGGGAATACGCAGTATTTT
TRBV12-3/TRBV12-4	-	12	TRBD2	TRBJ2-1	CASSLTSGEQFF	TGTGCCAGCAGCCTGACTAGCGGTGAGCAGTTCTTC
TRBV12-5	few	14	-	TRBJ1-5	CASADAQPNQPQHF	TGTGCTAGTGCCGACGCACAGCCGAATCAGCCCCAGCATTTT
TRBV6-5	-	14	-	TRBJ1-2	CASSLQGLDYGYTF	TGTGCCAGCAGTCTTCAGGGCCTGGACTATGGCTACACCTTC
TRBV28	-	14	-	TRBJ2-2	CASTQRRQTGELFF	TGTGCCAGCACCCAGCGGCGGCAAACCGGGGAGCTGTTTTTT
TRBV30	-	16	TRBD1	TRBJ1-4	CAWSRRTGVKYEKLFF	TGTGCCTGGAGTCGCCGGACAGGGGTTAAGTATGAAAAACTGTTTTTT
TRBV6-5	-	12	-	TRBJ2-3	CASSTGTDTQYF	TGTGCCAGCAGCACAGGGACAGATACGCAGTATTTT
TRBV4-1	-	16	TRBD1	TRBJ2-2	CASSQGTGQGTGELFF	TGCGCCAGCAGCCAAGGGACAGGGCAAGGTACCGGGGAGCTGTTTTTT
TRBV28	-	15	-	TRBJ1-2	CASSPAGILNYGYTF	TGTGCCAGCAGTCCCGCGGGGATCCTTAACTATGGCTACACCTTC
TRBV27	-	14	-	TRBJ1-2	CASSLLGGGNGYTF	TGTGCCAGCAGTTTATTGGGGGGAGGGAATGGCTACACCTTC
TRBV5-1	-	14	TRBD1	TRBJ1-4	CASSQTGGAEKLFF	TGCGCCAGCAGCCAGACAGGGGGCGCGGAAAAACTGTTTTTT
TRBV30	-	12	-	TRBJ1-6	CAWRQGNSPLHF	TGTGCCTGGAGACAGGGAAATTCACCCCTCCACTTT
TRBV19	-	13	TRBD1	TRBJ1-1	CANPGQGGTEAFF	TGTGCCAACCCGGGACAGGGGGGGACTGAAGCTTTCTTT
TRBV9	-	15	TRBD1	TRBJ1-2	CASSPTTGKDYGYTF	TGTGCCAGCAGCCCCACGACAGGGAAGGACTATGGCTACACCTTC
TRBV6-5	-	15	TRBD2	TRBJ2-5	CASTPEAGVGETQYF	TGTGCCAGCACCCCAGAGGCGGGGGTTGGAGAGACCCAGTACTTC
TRBV2	-	11	-	TRBJ1-2	CASSQGGGYTF	TGTGCCAGCAGCCAGGGTGGCGGCTACACCTTC
TRBV19	-	13	-	TRBJ2-7	CASRRGHNYEQYF	TGTGCCAGTAGGCGGGGGCATAACTACGAGCAGTACTTC
TRBV18	-	15	-	TRBJ2-1	CASSPQGSLDNEQFF	TGTGCCAGCTCGCCCCAGGGATCCCTCGACAATGAGCAGTTCTTC
TRBV9	-	16	TRBD1	TRBJ2-2	CASSAMTGTNTGELFF	TGTGCCAGCAGCGCCATGACAGGGACGAACACCGGGGAGCTGTTTTTT
TRBV6-5	-	16	-	TRBJ1-6	CASSYSIAERNSPLHF	TGTGCCAGCAGTTACTCGATAGCGGAGCGTAATTCACCCCTCCACTTT
TRBV19	-	16	-	TRBJ1-5	CASSFDWGLQRQPQHF	TGTGCCAGTAGTTTCGATTGGGGGCTGCAGCGTCAGCCCCAGCATTTT
TRBV5-1	-	15	-	TRBJ2-1	CASSSAGQSYNEQFF	TGCGCCAGCAGTTCAGCGGGTCAGTCCTACAATGAGCAGTTCTTC
TRBV9	-	15	TRBD2	TRBJ2-5	CASSMTSGGEETQYF	TGTGCCAGCAGCATGACTAGCGGGGGGGAAGAGACCCAGTACTTC
TRBV13	few	14	TRBD1	TRBJ1-3	CASSSDRVGNTIYF	TGTGCCAGCAGCTCGGACAGGGTCGGAAACACCATATATTTT
TRBV21-1	-	16	-	TRBJ1-5	CASSTRTGRKNQPQHF	TGTGCCAGCAGCACCCGGACAGGGAGGAAGAATCAGCCCCAGCATTTT
TRBV7-9	-	14	TRBD2	TRBJ2-1	CASSLQGGENEQFF	TGTGCCAGCAGCTTACAGGGAGGGGAAAATGAGCAGTTCTTC
TRBV7-3	-	14	TRBD2	TRBJ2-1	CASSLGTSMDEQFF	TGTGCCAGCAGCTTAGGGACTAGTATGGATGAGCAGTTCTTC
TRBV14	-	15	TRBD1	TRBJ1-4	CASSRWDRGNEKLFF	TGTGCCAGCAGCCGCTGGGACAGGGGGAATGAAAAACTGTTTTTT
TRBV12-3/TRBV12-4	-	13	-	TRBJ2-7	CASTPSRVAEQYF	TGTGCCAGCACTCCCAGTCGGGTGGCCGAGCAGTACTTC
TRBV5-1	-	14	TRBD1	TRBJ1-4	CASCQGASNEKLFF	TGCGCCAGCTGCCAGGGGGCATCTAATGAAAAACTGTTTTTT
TRBV5-4	once	15	-	TRBJ2-6	CASSRGGARANVLTF	TGTGCCAGCAGCCGAGGGGGGGCAAGGGCCAACGTCCTGACTTTC
TRBV28	-	15	TRBD1	TRBJ1-6	CASSRGVTYNSPLHF	TGTGCCAGCAGCAGGGGGGTCACCTATAATTCACCCCTCCACTTT
TRBV10-3	-	14	-	TRBJ1-1	CAISESSLNTEAFF	TGTGCCATCAGTGAGTCGTCCTTGAACACTGAAGCTTTCTTT
TRBV7-3	-	18	TRBD2	TRBJ2-3	CASSPGLAGGLVADTQYF	TGTGCCAGCAGCCCCGGACTAGCGGGGGGGCTAGTGGCAGATACGCAGTATTTT